A selection of T cell receptor beta chains follows, all from one sample in a study of blood T cell repertoires in COVID-19. Profiling relied on immunoSEQ multiplex PCR, and the TCRdb table lists in-frame clones only, not all of them. This table holds more than 95,000 clones, roughly four fifths found once. What was sequenced was peripheral blood. These receptors were collected from an elderly woman with active or convalescent COVID-19. Each CDR3 is given without its conserved first and last residue. Fields, in order: V gene, CDR3 protein.

TRBV4-3,ASSPGQGRNYGYT
TRBV20-1,SASLRQGEQF
TRBV3-1/TRBV3-2,ASSQLQGNTGELF
TRBV10-3,AISDRTVFYEQY
TRBV7-2,ASSLEGVANQPQH
TRBV7-9,ASIQGDTYEQY
TRBV18,ASSPPSTATDTQY
TRBV28,ASKFSLGGSYNSPLH
TRBV21-1,ASSKTIGLDLSGNTIY
TRBV7-8,ASSPAMGQGSYGYT
TRBV28,ASSDTGGQSSYEQY
TRBV4-1,ASSFGGGADTQY
TRBV19,ASSMMITGRTDTQY
TRBV29-1,SVNRGIGEKLF
TRBV27,ASSRAGGRGGGQPQH
TRBV6-6,ASRSSGGATGELF
TRBV24-1,ATSDTGTGGSNEQF
TRBV30,AWHPRQFSNGYT
TRBV19,ASRDTSGGYYEQY
TRBV28,ASSPGSAGVGYGYT
TRBV5-1,ASSWGDRDYNEQF
TRBV28,ASSPPVSGQGGEKLF